This T cell receptor beta chain was observed in a study of T cell responses to AZD1222 COVID-19 vaccine. The study, taken as a whole, reports: The repertoires were collected only after the peak T cell response.

This clone was counted only a few times. Its antigen is currently unknown. Measured with immunoSEQ multiplex PCR; TCRdb has only the in-frame clones, and not every one. The sample has 99,000 or so clones, roughly 88% seen once. The sequence was collected from an adult in good health. The sequences come from peripheral blood, collected on day 0 of AZD1222 vaccination.

Here the CDR3 DNA reads TGTGCCAGCAGTGAAGGGGGACAGGGTGGAGAGACCCAGTACTTC. It yields the protein CASSEGGQGGETQYF. The chain carries TRBV6-1 and TRBJ2-5; 9 bases match TRBD1. The CDR3 is 15 amino acids. J gave up 4 bases and V 1 base, and 4 bases lay outside the gene matches. The germline V gene has CDR1 MNHNS and CDR2 SASEGT.